This T cell receptor (beta chain) is from a study of beta chain features in type 1 diabetes. Expressed TCRB transcripts got sequenced, as all isolated RNA was reverse transcribed. The table came from immunoSEQ multiplex PCR; TCRdb's copy has only in-frame clones and leaves some out. The sample contains roughly 400,000 clones, more than 11% of which appear only once. The CDR3 is made up of 15 amino acids. The V segment lost 5 bases and the J segment 6 bases; nucleotides outside the gene matches: 9. The germline V gene encodes CDR1 SGHTA and CDR2 FQGTGA. The V and J genes are TRBV7-3 and TRBJ2-2; 7 bases match TRBD2. This sequence was found in a man in his thirties or forties in good health. Material for sequencing was naive CD4+ T cells from blood. The CDR3 loop reads CASSPGAGRAGELFF. DNA for the CDR3: TGTGCCAGCAGCCCCGGAGCGGGGAGGGCCGGGGAGCTGTTTTTT.